This T cell receptor (beta chain) comes out of a study of CD8+ T cells in alopecia areata. RNA was isolated and reverse transcribed to cDNA, the sequencing template. Produced via immunoSEQ multiplex PCR; TCRdb's table is partial and in-frame only. Altogether about 150,000 clones are present, around two thirds being singletons, with the ten largest covering 35% to 40%. Study observations and caveats: Patients shared TCRs less clearly than mice did, possibly for HLA-related reasons. Among the cells sequenced in scalp samples are also the resident alphabeta T cells of normal skin. Lesional scalp, notably in alopecia totalis/universalis, had clonality above that of normal scalp.

Germline values: CDR1 SEHNR, CDR2 FQNEAQ (reference sequence). The CDR3 has 15 residues. V shed 1 base, J shed 3 bases, and the junction held 5 bases outside the gene matches. Remarks on this clone: Antigen: not known.

Sequencing was performed on CD8+ T cells sorted from blood. The sequence came from a human donor in good health. This rearrangement joins TRBV7-9 to TRBJ2-7, with 8 bases that match TRBD1. CDR3: CASSLGGQGIYEQYF. CDR3 bases: TGTGCCAGCAGCTTAGGCGGACAGGGAATCTACGAGCAGTACTTC.